This entry describes one TCR beta chain. Assay used: immunoSEQ multiplex PCR; TCRdb lists only in-frame clones, some missing. This table has 150,000 to 200,000 clones, roughly four fifths appearing once. This entry belongs to a study of blood T cell repertoires in COVID-19. Study-level background: PBMCs, B-cell-depleted T cells, or T cells were the source of the cDNA or gDNA that made up the material.

The CDR3 runs 17 residues. Trimming stripped 4 bases from V and 0 bases from J, with 19 bases between. In germline, CDR1 is MNHEY, CDR2 SVGEGT. This receptor was identified in an elderly woman with acute or convalescent COVID-19. The chain combines TRBV6-2 or TRBV6-3 with TRBJ2-7, with a weak D call TRBD1 (5 bases). Sequenced input: peripheral blood. CDR3 in amino acids: CASSFFLSTASSYEQYF. CDR3 DNA sequence: TGTGCCAGCAGTTTCTTCCTCTCGACAGCGTCCTCCTACGAGCAGTACTTC.